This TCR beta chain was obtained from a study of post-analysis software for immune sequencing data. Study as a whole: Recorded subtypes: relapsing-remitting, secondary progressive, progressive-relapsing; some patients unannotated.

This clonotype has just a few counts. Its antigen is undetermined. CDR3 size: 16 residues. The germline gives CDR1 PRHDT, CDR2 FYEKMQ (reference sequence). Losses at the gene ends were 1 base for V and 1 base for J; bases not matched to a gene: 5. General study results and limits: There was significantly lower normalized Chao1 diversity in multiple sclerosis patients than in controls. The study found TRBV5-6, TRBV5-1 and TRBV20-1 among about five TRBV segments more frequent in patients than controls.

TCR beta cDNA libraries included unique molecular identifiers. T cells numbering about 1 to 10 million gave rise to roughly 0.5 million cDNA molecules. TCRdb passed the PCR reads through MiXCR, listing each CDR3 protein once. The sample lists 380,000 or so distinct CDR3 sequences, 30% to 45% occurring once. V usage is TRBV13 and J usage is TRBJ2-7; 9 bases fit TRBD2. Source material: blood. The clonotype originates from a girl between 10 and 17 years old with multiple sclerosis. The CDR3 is CASSLEGGGGSYEQYF. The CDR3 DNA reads TGTGCCAGCAGCTTAGAAGGCGGGGGGGGATCCTACGAGCAGTACTTC.